One and the same sample provided the 10 T cell receptor beta chains below, sequenced in a study of T-cell reconstitution after alpha-beta-depleted transplantation in children. The TCRbeta library was prepared with unique molecular identifiers. Using its own MiXCR run on the PCR reads, TCRdb lists one record per CDR3 protein. This table holds hundreds of thousands of distinct CDR3 sequences, 13% found once. Specimen: PBMCs, mostly from graft donor cells, collected 360 days after TCRalphabeta/CD19-depleted stem cell transplant. The receptor source for this set is a male patient under 18 who had a stem cell transplant for acute myeloid leukemia, so the T cells may come from the graft donor.

The rearrangement links TRBV7-2 to TRBJ2-5, with 10 positions matching TRBD2. With V trimmed by 2 bases and J by 4 bases, 7 bases remained unmatched. This CDR3 has 16 amino acids. In germline, CDR1 is SGHTA, CDR2 FQGNSA. The CDR3 is CASSLRALAGAETQYF. The DNA for the CDR3 is TGTGCCAGCAGCTTAAGGGCGCTAGCGGGAGCAGAGACCCAGTACTTC.

This chain connects TRBV9 to TRBJ2-4; TRBD2 aligns across 7 bases. V dropped 2 bases and J dropped 1; count of bases not matched to a gene: 3. From germline, CDR1 is SGDLS and CDR2 YYNGEE. This CDR3 has 15 amino acids. The CDR3 coding sequence is TGTGCCAGCAGCGTTGGGGGGGGTGCCAAAAACATTCAGTACTTC. Amino acids: CASSVGGGAKNIQYF.

At least ten counts were recorded for this clonotype. This chain uses TRBV5-1 with TRBJ1-4; no reliable D call. V was shortened by 8 bases and J by 3 bases, with 8 bases between the two germline ends. Germline CDR1 is SGHRS and CDR2 is YFSETQ. The CDR3 length is 12 residues. This chain's CDR3 is CASRLANEKLFF. As DNA, the CDR3 is TGCGCCAGTCGACTCGCTAATGAAAAACTGTTTTTT.

This clonotype appeared a few times. The V and J genes are TRBV5-1 and TRBJ1-1; tentatively, D is TRBD1 (5 bases). V lost 4 bases and J lost 5, with 15 bases in between. The germline CDR1 and CDR2 sequences are SGHRS and YFSETQ. The CDR3 has 14 amino acids. As DNA, the CDR3 is TGCGCCAGCAGCGCCGGGACCTGGGCGACTGAAGCTTTCTTT. Translating gives CASSAGTWATEAFF.

V and J are TRBV5-5 and TRBJ2-5; D is undetermined. Germline V gene data show CDR1 as SGHKS and CDR2 as YYEKEE (reference sequence). V was pared by 0 bases and J by 5 bases, with 11 bases between. The CDR3 covers 14 residues. The CDR3 loop reads CASSLGRGWETQYF. CDR3 nucleotides: TGTGCCAGCAGCTTGGGACGAGGCTGGGAGACCCAGTACTTC.

In this sample, this clonotype turned up a few times. The chain recombines TRBV12-3 or TRBV12-4 with TRBJ2-7; 9 nucleotides agree with TRBD2. V trimming: 6 bases; J trimming: 6 bases; junction bases outside the gene matches: 3. The CDR3 consists of 12 residues. CDR3 sequence (DNA): TGTGCCAGCAGGGTGACTAGCGGCGAGCAGTACTTC. Translating it yields CASRVTSGEQYF.

This chain links TRBV5-1 with TRBJ2-1; TRBD1 aligns across 7 bases. From germline, CDR1 is SGHRS and CDR2 YFSETQ. The CDR3 is 14 amino acids. V dropped 5 bases and J dropped 4; count of bases not matched to a gene: 6. CDR3 loop: CASRPGQSYNEQFF. The CDR3 coding sequence is TGCGCCAGCAGGCCGGGACAGTCATACAATGAGCAGTTCTTC.

This clonotype showed up many times. This chain links TRBV20-1 with TRBJ2-5; 8 bases line up with TRBD1. The germline V gene encodes CDR1 DFQATT and CDR2 SNEGSKA (reference sequence). With V trimmed by 2 bases and J by 5 bases, 7 bases remained unmatched. The CDR3 extends over 14 amino acids. The CDR3 here is CSARIRQGAETQYF. In DNA form, the CDR3 reads TGCAGTGCTAGAATACGGCAGGGGGCGGAGACCCAGTACTTC.

This chain connects TRBV5-4 to TRBJ2-7; D is ambiguous. Per the germline V gene, CDR1 is SGHNT and CDR2 is YYREEE (reference sequence). This CDR3 region has 12 residues. With 5 bases removed from V and 4 bases from J, the gap between germline ends came to 10 bases. The CDR3 DNA is TGTGCCAGCAGTGACGACCTGTACGAGCAGTACTTC. Amino acids: CASSDDLYEQYF.

There are a few counts of this clonotype. The chain recombines TRBV11-2 with TRBJ2-7; 8 nucleotides align to TRBD2. Unmatched junction bases numbered 7, after V lost 0 bases and J lost 0 bases. CDR3 length: 17 amino acids. Per the germline V gene, CDR1 is SGHAT and CDR2 is FQNNGV. CDR3 DNA sequence: TGTGCCAGCAGCTTAGATCTGTTCGGGAGGGCCTCCTACGAGCAGTACTTC. It codes for CASSLDLFGRASYEQYF.